The present T cell receptor (beta chain) was sequenced within a study of blood T cells in healthy people across ages (dated by TCRdb to between 2015 and 2017). About the study as a whole: In model experiments, roughly one uniquely barcoded TCR beta cDNA molecule per two T cells was captured by template switching. Two additional independent replicas of 1 million unique cDNA reads from the same blood draw were analyzed for two donors (one aged 18 to 29 and one aged 80 or older). The donors were split into four age groups: young (average approximately 16 years), middle-aged (39), aged (roughly 65) and long-lived (under 85). To avoid experimental bias, donors of different ages were distributed randomly across sequencing lanes. To track age-related changes in TCR beta repertoire diversity, the study relied on deep sequencing normalized with unique cDNA molecular identifiers. General conclusions and limits of the study: Bulk unsorted PBMC profiling prevented conclusive comparison of naive and antigen-experienced compartments. Total diversity estimates from one million sequenced T cells were considered lower bounds and underestimates. A strong correlation was found between observed TCR beta diversity and the percentage of naive T cells measured by flow cytometry. The CMV infection status of donors was not known, potentially confounding age-related changes in expanded clonotypes. Observed TCR beta diversity per million T cells fell roughly linearly with age, and a significant reduction was already apparent by age about 38. The long-lived group showed more naive CD4+ T cells, fewer expanded clones and increased TCR diversity than the aged group, suggesting age selection.

The donors were roughly 40 Caucasian individuals from Russia, aged roughly 6 to 95 years, who were systemically healthy. Each donor gave 9.5 to 10 milliliters of peripheral blood, drawn into EDTA-treated Vacutainer tubes. Ficoll-Paque density-gradient centrifugation was used to isolate PBMCs, with at least 6.5 million obtained per sample. Total RNA, at least 6 micrograms per sample, was extracted from PBMCs with Trizol reagent. For every donor, flow cytometry on a PBMC aliquot measured the percentage of naive CD45RAhigh/CD27high T cells. The library relied on 5' RACE. The run used an Illumina HiSeq 2500. The second PCR ran for about 6 to 12 cycles and used a J-beta primer mix along with a sample-barcoded 5' primer. Each TCR beta cDNA molecule received a unique molecular identifier from a template-switch 5' adaptor carrying 12 random nucleotides. Each sample yielded at least 2.5 million CDR3-containing paired-end reads. First-strand cDNA synthesis was performed from all RNA using the Mint cDNA synthesis kit, with priming by a TRBC-specific oligonucleotide. All cDNA was treated with uracil-DNA glycosylase and then went through a first 18-cycle PCR with the universal primers M1SS and BC2_uni_R. Under the source paper's analysis protocol: Each sample was normalized by randomly selecting 1 million high-quality reads, each carrying a distinct molecular identifier. Instead of being binned into consensus sequences, reads with shared molecular identifiers were discarded. MiTCR, set to a Q25 quality threshold and the strictest error-elimination algorithm, was used for CDR3 identification, clonotype clustering and error correction. A nonparametric unseen species model with Euler transformation was used to estimate lower-bound total TCR beta diversity. TCRdb itself trimmed the public reads at Q25 with fastp, ran MiXCR and retained productive beta chains. CDR3 protein duplicates are merged, each entry listing the most common genes and DNA. The V and J calls shown here were made by TCRdb, not taken from the authors' results. This sample comprises around 870,000 distinct CDR3 sequences, less than 35% of them detected only once. Jointly, the top ten make up 15% to 20% of the sample.

The V and J ends are trimmed by 6 bases and 4 bases, leaving 16 bases between them. The germline V gene (reference sequence) sets CDR1 to SSHAT and CDR2 to FNYEAQ. From the cysteine through the phenylalanine, the CDR3 covers 15 amino acids. Of the read, only the CDR3 DNA is kept; its 45 bases are in frame from base 1. As concerns this clonotype: It lacks a known antigen. No base quality values were provided; no much bigger clone lies one nucleotide off.

The sample taken for sequencing was blood. The sequence derives from an elderly woman in good health. The chain employs TRBV7-7 and TRBJ2-1; the D gene is perhaps TRBD2, on 5 matching bases. Read as DNA, the sequence is TGTGCCAGCAGTGTGGAGGACGGCGTATACAATGAGCAGTTCTTC. This codes for CASSVEDGVYNEQFF.